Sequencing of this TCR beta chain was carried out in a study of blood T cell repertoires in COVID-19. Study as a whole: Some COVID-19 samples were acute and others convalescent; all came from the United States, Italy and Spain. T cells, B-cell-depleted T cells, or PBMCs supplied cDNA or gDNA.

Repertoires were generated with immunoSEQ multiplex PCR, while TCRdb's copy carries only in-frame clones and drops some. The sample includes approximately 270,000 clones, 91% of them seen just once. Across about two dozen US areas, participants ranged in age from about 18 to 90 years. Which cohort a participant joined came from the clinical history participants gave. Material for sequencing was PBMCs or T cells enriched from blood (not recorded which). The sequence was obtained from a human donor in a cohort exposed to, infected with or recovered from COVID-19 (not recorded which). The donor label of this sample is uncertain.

The CDR3 here is CASSQDFNRGTVDTEAFF. CDR3 DNA: TGCGCCAGCAGCCAAGATTTTAACAGGGGGACGGTGGACACTGAAGCTTTCTTT. The genes are TRBV4-3 and TRBJ1-1; TRBD1 matches 8 bases. Germline-derived CDR1 and CDR2 are LGHNA and YSLEER. J gave up 3 bases and V 0 bases, and 12 bases lay outside the gene matches. CDR3 length: 18 amino acids.